Below are 4 T cell receptor beta chains sequenced from a single sample in a study of cytomegalovirus exposure and HLA in healthy donors (dated by TCRdb to 2016 to 2017). Libraries were built with the immunoSEQ multiplex PCR assay. In its TCRdb copy, this immuneACCESS table keeps in-frame sequences only and misses some clones. Where compared with another copy, unresolved V genes explain less than half of these, and the others have no known cause. This sample gives about 140,000 clones in total; about 89% of them show up just once. The top ten hold around 0.7% of the sample. The specimen was PBMCs. The receptors were gathered from a young man in good health and CMV-seronegative.

The V call is TRBV27, the J call TRBJ1-5, with TRBD1 matching 7 bases. The CDR3 extends over 14 amino acids. The trim removed 7 bases at V and 2 bases at J, leaving 5 bases unmatched. Germline V gene sequence: CDR1 MNHEY, CDR2 SMNVEV (reference sequence). The CDR3, as DNA: TGTGCCAGCAATAACAGGGGTGGCAATCAGCCCCAGCATTTT. This translates into CASNNRGGNQPQHF.

J is TRBJ2-3 and V is TRBV19, with 7 bases aligning to TRBD2. Losses at the gene ends were 6 bases for V and 1 base for J; bases not matched to a gene: 7. Per the germline V gene, CDR1 is LNHDA and CDR2 is SQIVND (reference sequence). This CDR3 region has 15 residues. The CDR3 bases are TGTGCCAGTAGGGGGGGGACGGCAGGCACAGATACGCAGTATTTT. Translation gives CASRGGTAGTDTQYF.

V usage is TRBV7-2 and J usage is TRBJ2-2; D is perhaps TRBD2 (8 bases). Germline loops: CDR1 SGHTA, CDR2 FQGNSA. Trimming removed 5 bases from V and 5 bases from J, with 21 bases in between. This CDR3 has 17 residues. Here the CDR3 reads CASSLLILAGQTGELFF. CDR3 sequence (DNA): TGTGCCAGCAGCCTCTTGATCTTAGCGGGACAGACCGGGGAGCTGTTTTTT.

V gene TRBV7-9 combines with J gene TRBJ1-4; no clear D. Trimming removed 7 bases at V and 3 bases at J, with 18 bases between. Germline values: CDR1 SEHNR, CDR2 FQNEAQ (reference sequence). The CDR3 has 16 amino acids. The CDR3 loop reads CASTTRESRSNEKLFF. CDR3 DNA sequence: TGTGCCAGCACCACGAGGGAGTCCAGATCTAATGAAAAACTGTTTTTT.